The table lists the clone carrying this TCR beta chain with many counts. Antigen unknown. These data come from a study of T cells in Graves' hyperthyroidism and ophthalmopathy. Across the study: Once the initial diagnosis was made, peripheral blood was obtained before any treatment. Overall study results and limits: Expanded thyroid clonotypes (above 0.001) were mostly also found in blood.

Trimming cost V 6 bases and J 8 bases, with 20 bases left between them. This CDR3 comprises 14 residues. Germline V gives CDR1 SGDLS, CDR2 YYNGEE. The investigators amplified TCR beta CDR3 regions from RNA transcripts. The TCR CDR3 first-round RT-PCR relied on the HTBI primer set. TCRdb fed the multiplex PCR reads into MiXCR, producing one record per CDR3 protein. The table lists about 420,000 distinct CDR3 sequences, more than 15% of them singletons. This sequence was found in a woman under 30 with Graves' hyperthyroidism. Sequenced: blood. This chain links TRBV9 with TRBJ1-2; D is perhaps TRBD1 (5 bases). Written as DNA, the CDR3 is TGTGCCAGCACCACTCTCACAGGTCTAGGAGGCTACACCTTC. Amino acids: CASTTLTGLGGYTF. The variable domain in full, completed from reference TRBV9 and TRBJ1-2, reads DSGVTQTPKHLITATGQRVTLRCSPRSGDLSVYWYQQSLDQGLQFLIQYYNGEERAKGNILERFSAQQFPDLHSELNLSSLELGDSALYFCASTTLTGLGGYTFGSGTRLTVV.